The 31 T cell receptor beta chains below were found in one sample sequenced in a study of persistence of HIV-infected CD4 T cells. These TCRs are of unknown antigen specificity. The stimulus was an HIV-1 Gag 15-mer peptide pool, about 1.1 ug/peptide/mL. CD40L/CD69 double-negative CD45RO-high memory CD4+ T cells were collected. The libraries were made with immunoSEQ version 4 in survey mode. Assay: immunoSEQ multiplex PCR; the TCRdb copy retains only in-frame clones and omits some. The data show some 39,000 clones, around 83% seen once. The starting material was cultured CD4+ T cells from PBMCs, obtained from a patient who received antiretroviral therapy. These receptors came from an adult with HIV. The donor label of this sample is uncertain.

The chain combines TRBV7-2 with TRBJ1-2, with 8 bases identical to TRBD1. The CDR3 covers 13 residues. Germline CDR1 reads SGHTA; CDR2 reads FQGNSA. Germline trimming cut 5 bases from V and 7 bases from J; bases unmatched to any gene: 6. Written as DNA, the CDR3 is TGTGCCAGCAGCGGGCAGGGGGCGGGTGGCTACACCTTC. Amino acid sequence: CASSGQGAGGYTF.

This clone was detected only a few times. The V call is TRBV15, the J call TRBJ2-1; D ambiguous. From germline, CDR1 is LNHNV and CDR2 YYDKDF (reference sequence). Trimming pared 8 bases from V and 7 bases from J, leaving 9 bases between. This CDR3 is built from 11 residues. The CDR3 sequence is CATPPFNEQFF. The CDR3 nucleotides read TGTGCCACCCCCCCCTTTAATGAGCAGTTCTTC.

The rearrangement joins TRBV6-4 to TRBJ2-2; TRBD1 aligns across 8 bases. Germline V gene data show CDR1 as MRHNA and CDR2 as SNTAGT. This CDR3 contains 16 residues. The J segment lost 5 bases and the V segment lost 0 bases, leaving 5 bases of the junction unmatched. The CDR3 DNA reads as TGTGCCAGCAGTGACTCGATCAGGGGGCGTACCGGGGAGCTGTTTTTT. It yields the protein CASSDSIRGRTGELFF.

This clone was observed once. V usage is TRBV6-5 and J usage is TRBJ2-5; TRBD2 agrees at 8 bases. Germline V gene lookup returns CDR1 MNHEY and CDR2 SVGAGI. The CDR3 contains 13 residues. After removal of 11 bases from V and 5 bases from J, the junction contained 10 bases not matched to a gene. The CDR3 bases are TGTGCCGCGGAGGGTAGCGGGGTGGAGACCCAGTACTTC. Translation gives CAAEGSGVETQYF.

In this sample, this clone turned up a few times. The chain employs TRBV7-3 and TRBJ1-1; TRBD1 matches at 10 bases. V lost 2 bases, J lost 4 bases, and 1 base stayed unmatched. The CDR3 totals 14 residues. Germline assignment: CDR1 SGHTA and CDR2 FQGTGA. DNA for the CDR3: TGTGCCAGCAGCTTAGGGGACAGGGGCACTGAAGCTTTCTTT. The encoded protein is CASSLGDRGTEAFF.

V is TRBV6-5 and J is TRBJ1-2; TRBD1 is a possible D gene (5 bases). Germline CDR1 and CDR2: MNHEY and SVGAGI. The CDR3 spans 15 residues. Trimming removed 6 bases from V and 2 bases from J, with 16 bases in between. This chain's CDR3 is CASRSIAGGNYGYTF. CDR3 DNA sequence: TGTGCCAGCAGGTCTATCGCGGGGGGAAACTATGGCTACACCTTC.

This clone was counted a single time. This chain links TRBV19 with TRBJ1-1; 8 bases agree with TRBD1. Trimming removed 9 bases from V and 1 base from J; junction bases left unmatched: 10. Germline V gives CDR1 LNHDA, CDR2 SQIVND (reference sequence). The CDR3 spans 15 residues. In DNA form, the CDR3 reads TGTGCCAGCAGAATTTCCGGGACAGGGAACACTGAAGCTTTCTTT. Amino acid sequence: CASRISGTGNTEAFF.

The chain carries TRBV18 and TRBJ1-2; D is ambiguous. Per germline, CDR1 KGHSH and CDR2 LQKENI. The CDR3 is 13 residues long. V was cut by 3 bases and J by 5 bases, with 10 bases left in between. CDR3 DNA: TGTGCCAGCTCACCCCAGACGGGATATGGCTACACCTTC. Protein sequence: CASSPQTGYGYTF.

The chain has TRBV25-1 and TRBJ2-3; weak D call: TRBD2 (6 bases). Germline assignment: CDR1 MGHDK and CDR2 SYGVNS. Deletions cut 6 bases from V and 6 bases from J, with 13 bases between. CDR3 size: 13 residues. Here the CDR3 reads CASRRGLMDTQYF. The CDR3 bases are TGTGCCAGCAGGAGGGGACTGATGGATACGCAGTATTTT.

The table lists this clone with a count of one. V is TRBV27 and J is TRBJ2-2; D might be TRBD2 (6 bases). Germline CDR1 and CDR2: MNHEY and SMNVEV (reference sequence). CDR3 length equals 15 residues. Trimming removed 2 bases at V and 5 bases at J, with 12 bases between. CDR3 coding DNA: TGTGCCAGCAGTTTAAATCCTGGGGGGACCGGGGAGCTGTTTTTT. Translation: CASSLNPGGTGELFF.

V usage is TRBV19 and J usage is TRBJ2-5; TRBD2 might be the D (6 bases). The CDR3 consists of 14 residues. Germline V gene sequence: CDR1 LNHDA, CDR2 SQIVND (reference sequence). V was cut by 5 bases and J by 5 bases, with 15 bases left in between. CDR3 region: CASSPGGTGETQYF. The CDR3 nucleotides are TGTGCCAGTAGTCCGGGCGGGACCGGGGAGACCCAGTACTTC. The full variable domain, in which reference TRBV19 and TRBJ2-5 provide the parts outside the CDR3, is DGGITQSPKYLFRKEGQNVTLSCEQNLNHDAMYWYRQDPGQGLRLIYYSQIVNDFQKGDIAEGYSVSREKKESFPLTVTSAQKNPTAFYLCASSPGGTGETQYFGPGTRLLVL.

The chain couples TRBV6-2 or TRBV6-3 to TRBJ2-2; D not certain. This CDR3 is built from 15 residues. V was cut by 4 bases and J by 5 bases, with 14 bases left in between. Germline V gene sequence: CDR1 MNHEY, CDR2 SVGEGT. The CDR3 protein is CASSSISGRTGELFF. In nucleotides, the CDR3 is TGTGCCAGCAGTTCCATCTCGGGTCGGACCGGGGAGCTGTTTTTT.

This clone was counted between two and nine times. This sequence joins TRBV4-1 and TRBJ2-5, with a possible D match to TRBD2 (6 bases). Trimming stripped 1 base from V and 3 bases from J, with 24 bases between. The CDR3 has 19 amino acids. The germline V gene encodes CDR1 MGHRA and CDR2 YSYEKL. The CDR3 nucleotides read TGCGCCAGCAGCCAAGTCTCTAAAGGAGGCCTAGCGCAAGAAGAGACCCAGTACTTC. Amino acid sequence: CASSQVSKGGLAQEETQYF.

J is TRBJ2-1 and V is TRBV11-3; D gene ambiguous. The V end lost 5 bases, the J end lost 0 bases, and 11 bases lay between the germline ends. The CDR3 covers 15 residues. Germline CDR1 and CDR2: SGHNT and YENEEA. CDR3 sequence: CASSPLLSSYNEQFF. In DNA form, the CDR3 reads TGTGCCAGCAGCCCTCTCTTGAGCTCCTACAATGAGCAGTTCTTC.

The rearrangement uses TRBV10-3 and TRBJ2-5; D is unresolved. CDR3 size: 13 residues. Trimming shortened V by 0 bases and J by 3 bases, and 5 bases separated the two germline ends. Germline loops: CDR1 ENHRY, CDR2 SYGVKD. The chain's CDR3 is CAISESPKETQYF. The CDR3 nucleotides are TGTGCCATCAGTGAGTCTCCCAAAGAGACCCAGTACTTC.

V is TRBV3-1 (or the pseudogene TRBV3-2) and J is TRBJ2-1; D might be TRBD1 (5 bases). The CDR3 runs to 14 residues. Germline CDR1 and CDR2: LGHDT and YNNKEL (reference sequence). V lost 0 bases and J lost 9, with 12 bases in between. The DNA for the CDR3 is TGTGCCAGCAGCCAAGATCGGACATTCGGTGAGCAGTTCTTC. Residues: CASSQDRTFGEQFF.

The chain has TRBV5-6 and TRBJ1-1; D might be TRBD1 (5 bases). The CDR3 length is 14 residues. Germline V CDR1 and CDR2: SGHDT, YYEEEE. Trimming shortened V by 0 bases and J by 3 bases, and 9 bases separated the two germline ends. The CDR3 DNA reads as TGTGCCAGCAGCTTGGTTAGGGGTGACACTGAAGCTTTCTTT. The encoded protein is CASSLVRGDTEAFF.

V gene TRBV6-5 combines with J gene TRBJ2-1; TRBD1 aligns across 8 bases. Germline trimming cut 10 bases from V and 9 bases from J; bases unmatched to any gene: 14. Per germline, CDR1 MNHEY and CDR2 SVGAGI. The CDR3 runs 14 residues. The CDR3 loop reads CAIGTGSTMGEQFF. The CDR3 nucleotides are TGTGCCATCGGGACAGGATCTACAATGGGTGAGCAGTTCTTC.

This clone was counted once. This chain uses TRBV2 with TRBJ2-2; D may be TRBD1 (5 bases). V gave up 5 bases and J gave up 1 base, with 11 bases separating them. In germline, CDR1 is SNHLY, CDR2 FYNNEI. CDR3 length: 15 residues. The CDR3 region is CASSKQTGNTGELFF. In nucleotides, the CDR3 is TGTGCCAGCAGTAAGCAAACAGGGAACACCGGGGAGCTGTTTTTT.

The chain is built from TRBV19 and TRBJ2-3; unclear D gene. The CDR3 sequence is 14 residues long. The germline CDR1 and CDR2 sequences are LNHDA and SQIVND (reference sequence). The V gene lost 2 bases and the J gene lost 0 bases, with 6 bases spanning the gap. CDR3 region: CASSIQTSTDTQYF. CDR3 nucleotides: TGTGCCAGTAGTATACAGACTAGCACAGATACGCAGTATTTT.

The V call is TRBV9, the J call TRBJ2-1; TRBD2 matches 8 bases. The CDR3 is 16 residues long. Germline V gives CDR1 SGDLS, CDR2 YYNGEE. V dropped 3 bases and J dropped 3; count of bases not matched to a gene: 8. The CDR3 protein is CASSAPAGAIYNEQFF. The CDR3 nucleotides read TGTGCCAGCAGCGCCCCAGCGGGGGCCATCTACAATGAGCAGTTCTTC. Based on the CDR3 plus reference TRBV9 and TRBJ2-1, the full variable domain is DSGVTQTPKHLITATGQRVTLRCSPRSGDLSVYWYQQSLDQGLQFLIQYYNGEERAKGNILERFSAQQFPDLHSELNLSSLELGDSALYFCASSAPAGAIYNEQFFGPGTRLTVL.

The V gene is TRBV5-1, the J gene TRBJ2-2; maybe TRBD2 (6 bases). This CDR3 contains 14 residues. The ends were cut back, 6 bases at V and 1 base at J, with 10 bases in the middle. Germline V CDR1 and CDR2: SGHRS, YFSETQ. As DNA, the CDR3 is TGCGCCAGCAAGGGCGGGGAGAACACCGGGGAGCTGTTTTTT. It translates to CASKGGENTGELFF.

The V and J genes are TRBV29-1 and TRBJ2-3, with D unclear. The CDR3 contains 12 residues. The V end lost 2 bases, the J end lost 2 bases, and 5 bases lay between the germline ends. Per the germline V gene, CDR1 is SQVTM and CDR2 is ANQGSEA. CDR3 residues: CSVEWDTDTQYF. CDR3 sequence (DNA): TGCAGCGTTGAATGGGACACAGATACGCAGTATTTT.

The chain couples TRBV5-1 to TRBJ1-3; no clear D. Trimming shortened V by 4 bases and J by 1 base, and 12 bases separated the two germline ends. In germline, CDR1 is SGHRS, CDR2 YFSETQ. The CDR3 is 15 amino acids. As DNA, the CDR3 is TGCGCCAGCAGCCCTGGGATCCTTTCTGGAAACACCATATATTTT. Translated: CASSPGILSGNTIYF.

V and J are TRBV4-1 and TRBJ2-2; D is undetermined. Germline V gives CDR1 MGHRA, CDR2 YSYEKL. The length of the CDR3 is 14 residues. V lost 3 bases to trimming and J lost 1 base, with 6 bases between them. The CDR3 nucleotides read TGCGCCAGCAGCCACAACTGGAACACCGGGGAGCTGTTTTTT. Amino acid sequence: CASSHNWNTGELFF.

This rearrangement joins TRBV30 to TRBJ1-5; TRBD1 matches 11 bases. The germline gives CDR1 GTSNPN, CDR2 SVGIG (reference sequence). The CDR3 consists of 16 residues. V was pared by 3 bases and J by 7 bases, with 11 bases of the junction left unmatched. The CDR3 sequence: CAWRASGQGARQPQHF. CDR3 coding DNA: TGTGCCTGGAGGGCCTCCGGACAGGGGGCAAGGCAGCCCCAGCATTTT.

The CDR3 loop is CASSPAVRNTIYF. The CDR3, as DNA: TGTGCCAGCAGTCCAGCTGTTCGAAACACCATATATTTT. V gene TRBV27 combines with J gene TRBJ1-3; D uncertain. The CDR3 totals 13 residues. V lost 5 bases, J lost 5 bases, and 10 bases lay in between. Germline CDR1 MNHEY, CDR2 SMNVEV (reference sequence).

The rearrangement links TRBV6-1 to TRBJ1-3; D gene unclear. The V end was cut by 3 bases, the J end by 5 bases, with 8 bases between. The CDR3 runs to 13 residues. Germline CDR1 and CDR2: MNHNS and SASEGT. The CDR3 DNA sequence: TGTGCCAGCAGTGAGCAAGTCAGAAACACCATATATTTT. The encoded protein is CASSEQVRNTIYF.

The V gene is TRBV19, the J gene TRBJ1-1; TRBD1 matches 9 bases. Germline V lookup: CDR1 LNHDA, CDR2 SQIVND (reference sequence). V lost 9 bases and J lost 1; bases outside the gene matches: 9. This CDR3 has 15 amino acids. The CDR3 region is CASEDRGGENTEAFF. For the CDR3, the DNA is TGTGCCAGCGAAGACAGGGGGGGCGAGAACACTGAAGCTTTCTTT.

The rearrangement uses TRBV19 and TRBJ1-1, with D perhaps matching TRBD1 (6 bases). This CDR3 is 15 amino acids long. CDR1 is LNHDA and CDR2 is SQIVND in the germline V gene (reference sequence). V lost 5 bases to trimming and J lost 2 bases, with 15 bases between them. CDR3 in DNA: TGTGCCAGTAGTCGGTCCGGGGGCTATAACACTGAAGCTTTCTTT. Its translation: CASSRSGGYNTEAFF.

The CDR3: CASSYLGYSQPQHF. Here the CDR3 DNA reads TGTGCCAGCAGTTATTTGGGATACAGCCAGCCCCAGCATTTT. The genes are TRBV6-2 or TRBV6-3 and TRBJ1-5, with unresolved D. The CDR3 consists of 14 residues. Germline loops: CDR1 MNHEY, CDR2 SVGEGT. The V gene lost 3 bases and the J gene lost 7 bases, with 13 bases spanning the gap.